This T cell receptor (beta chain) comes out of a study of blood T cell repertoires in COVID-19. Background on the study: Acute and convalescent COVID-19 specimens originated in the United States, Italy and Spain. The cDNA or gDNA used as material had been derived from T cells, B-cell-depleted T cells, or PBMCs.

Trimming at V came to 2 bases and at J to 2 bases, leaving 4 bases not matched to a gene. The CDR3 is made up of 16 amino acids. Germline V lookup: CDR1 MNHNS, CDR2 SASEGT. Under the authors' procedure: By means of reference gene primer amplification, nucleated cell counts were estimated. Produced via immunoSEQ multiplex PCR; TCRdb's table is partial and in-frame only. The V and J calls and clone size are taken from that table; D and trimming were inferred from the DNA. The data hold 50,000 to 65,000 clones, with approximately 87% observed a single time. The specimen sequenced was peripheral blood. The chain combines TRBV6-1 with TRBJ2-7, with 12 bases lining up with TRBD2. The sequence derives from a human donor in a cohort sampled during active COVID-19. The CDR3 loop is CASSETLAGGAYEQYF. The CDR3 DNA follows: TGTGCCAGCAGTGAAACCCTAGCGGGGGGGGCCTACGAGCAGTACTTC.